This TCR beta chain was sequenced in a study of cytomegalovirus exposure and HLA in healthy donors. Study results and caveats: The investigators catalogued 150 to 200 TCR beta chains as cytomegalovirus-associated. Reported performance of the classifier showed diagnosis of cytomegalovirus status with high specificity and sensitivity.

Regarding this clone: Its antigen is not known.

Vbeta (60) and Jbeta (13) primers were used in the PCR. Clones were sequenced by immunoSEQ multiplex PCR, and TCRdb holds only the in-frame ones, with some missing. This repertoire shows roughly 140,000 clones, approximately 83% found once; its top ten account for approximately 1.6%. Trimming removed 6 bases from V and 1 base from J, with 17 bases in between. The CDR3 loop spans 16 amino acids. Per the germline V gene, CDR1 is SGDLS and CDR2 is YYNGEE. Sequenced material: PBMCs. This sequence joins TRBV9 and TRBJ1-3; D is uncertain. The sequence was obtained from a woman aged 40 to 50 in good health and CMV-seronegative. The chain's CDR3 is CASTTSNLQSGNTIYF. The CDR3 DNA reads TGTGCCAGCACCACATCAAACCTCCAATCTGGAAACACCATATATTTT.